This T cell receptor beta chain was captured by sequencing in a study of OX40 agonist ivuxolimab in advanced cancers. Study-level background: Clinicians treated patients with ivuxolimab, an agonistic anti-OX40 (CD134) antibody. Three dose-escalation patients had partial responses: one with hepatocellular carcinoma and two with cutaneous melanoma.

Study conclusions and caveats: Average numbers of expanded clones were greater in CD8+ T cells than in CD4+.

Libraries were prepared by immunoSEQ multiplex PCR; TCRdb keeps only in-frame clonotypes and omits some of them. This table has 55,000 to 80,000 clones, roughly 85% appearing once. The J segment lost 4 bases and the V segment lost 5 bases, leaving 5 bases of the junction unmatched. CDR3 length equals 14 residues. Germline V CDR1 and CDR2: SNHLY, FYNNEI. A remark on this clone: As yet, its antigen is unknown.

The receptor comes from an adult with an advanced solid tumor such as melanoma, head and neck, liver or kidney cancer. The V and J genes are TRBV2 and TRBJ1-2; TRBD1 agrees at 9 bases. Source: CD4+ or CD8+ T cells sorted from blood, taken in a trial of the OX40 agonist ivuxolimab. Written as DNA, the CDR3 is TGTGCCAGCAGTACCCAGACAGGGGGCTATGGCTACACCTTC. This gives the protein CASSTQTGGYGYTF.